One sample yielded the 17 T cell receptor beta chains listed below, sequenced in a study of T cells in Graves' hyperthyroidism and ophthalmopathy (dated by TCRdb to between 2019 and 2020). Library method: multiplex PCR. Data came from an Illumina HiSeq 2000. The TCR beta CDR3 regions were amplified from the RNA transcripts. For the first round of RT-PCR on the TCR CDR3, the HTBI primer set was used together with the Qiagen OneStep RT-PCR kit. Starting from the raw public reads, TCRdb applied fastp trimming at Q25, assembled clones with MiXCR and retained in-frame beta chains. Each entry merges the rows of one CDR3 protein and shows their most common DNA and genes. The sample profile shows under 600,000 distinct CDR3 sequences; about 16% of them were found once. The ten largest clones add up to roughly 3.4% of the sample. Input material: blood. The receptor source for this set is a woman in her thirties or forties with Graves' ophthalmopathy.

The chain joins TRBV30 to TRBJ2-7; D possibly matches TRBD1 or TRBD2 (5 bases each). The V gene lost 6 bases and the J gene lost 0 bases, with 9 bases spanning the gap. CDR1 is GTSNPN and CDR2 is SVGIG in the germline V gene (reference sequence). The CDR3 runs 12 residues. DNA for the CDR3: TGTGCCTGCTGGGACGGCTCCTACGAGCAGTACTTC. It translates to CACWDGSYEQYF. The variable domain in full, with the rest retrieved from reference TRBV30 and TRBJ2-7, is SQTIHQWPATLVQPVGSPLSLECTVEGTSNPNLYWYRQAAGRGLQLLFYSVGIGQISSEVPQNLSASRPQDRQFILSSKKLLLSDSGFYLCACWDGSYEQYFGPGTRLTVT.

This clonotype showed up just a few times. V gene TRBV20-1 combines with J gene TRBJ1-2; tentatively, D is TRBD1 (5 bases). V was clipped by 6 bases and J by 7 bases, with 21 bases between them. This CDR3 contains 14 residues. The V gene's germline CDR1 is DFQATT and CDR2 SNEGSKA (reference sequence). The CDR3 region has the DNA TGCAGTGCGAAGGAGGCTTGGGGGGTTACTGGCTACACCTTC. Protein product: CSAKEAWGVTGYTF.

This clonotype came up a few times. The rearrangement links TRBV7-9 to TRBJ1-4, with D perhaps matching TRBD1 (6 bases). Per the germline V gene, CDR1 is SEHNR and CDR2 is FQNEAQ (reference sequence). The CDR3 has 14 residues. V was trimmed by 3 bases and J by 3 bases, leaving 8 bases between them. CDR3 sequence: CASSFNRANEKLFF. In DNA, the CDR3 is TGTGCCAGCAGCTTCAACAGGGCTAATGAAAAACTGTTTTTT.

This clonotype appeared many times. The chain joins TRBV6-1 to TRBJ2-7; 9 bases align to TRBD1. V gave up 5 bases and J gave up 5 bases; unmatched junction bases: 13. In germline, CDR1 is MNHNS, CDR2 SASEGT. CDR3 length: 16 amino acids. Written as DNA, the CDR3 is TGTGCCAGCAGTCTGGGGGATCTGACAGGGGGAAACGAGCAGTACTTC. This translates into CASSLGDLTGGNEQYF.

This clonotype was counted at least ten times. The chain carries TRBV6-2 or TRBV6-3 and TRBJ2-3; TRBD2 matches at 11 bases. With V trimmed by 2 bases and J by 2 bases, 6 bases remained unmatched. Per the germline V gene, CDR1 is MNHEY and CDR2 is SVGEGT. The CDR3 totals 17 residues. The CDR3 sequence: CASSYGTSGRYTDTQYF. CDR3 bases: TGTGCCAGCAGTTACGGGACTAGCGGACGATACACAGATACGCAGTATTTT.

The chain combines TRBV6-1 with TRBJ2-1, with D tentatively TRBD2 (6 bases). CDR1 and CDR2 from the germline V gene are MNHNS and SASEGT. CDR3 length equals 15 residues. Trimming left V 6 bases short and J 7 bases short, with 19 bases between. The DNA for the CDR3 is TGTGCCAGCAGGACGAGGAGGGGAGCCCTGAATGAGCAGTTCTTC. It translates to CASRTRRGALNEQFF.

The table lists this clonotype with many counts. One base away lies a much larger clone, so this may be a sequencing read error. The chain carries TRBV6-2 or TRBV6-3 and TRBJ1-1; D unresolved. V lost 4 bases, J lost 1 base, and 7 bases lay in between. The CDR3 contains 13 residues. Germline V CDR1 and CDR2: MNHEY, SVGEGT. In nucleotides, the CDR3 is TGTGCCAGCAGTTCGGCGGGGAACACTGAAGCTTTCTTT. Protein sequence: CASSSAGNTEAFF.

The table lists this clonotype with many counts. The V gene is TRBV11-2, the J gene TRBJ2-3, with D unclear. Per germline, CDR1 SGHAT and CDR2 FQNNGV. V shed 1 base and J shed 1 base, with 9 bases lying between them. The CDR3 has 15 residues. The CDR3 sequence is CASSLGGGRTDTQYF. The CDR3 region has the DNA TGTGCCAGCAGCTTAGGAGGCGGACGCACAGATACGCAGTATTTT.

This clonotype was detected a few times. CDR3 nucleotides: TGTGCCAGTAGTGGGCAGATGAGCTCCTACAATGAGCAGTTCTTC. Encoded protein: CASSGQMSSYNEQFF. The chain couples TRBV19 to TRBJ2-1, with no clear D. The ends were cut back, 5 bases at V and 0 bases at J, with 11 bases in the middle. The CDR3 contains 15 residues. Looked up from germline, CDR1 is LNHDA and CDR2 is SQIVND (reference sequence).

The gene calls are TRBV5-5 and TRBJ1-2; D is uncertain. Germline V gene sequence: CDR1 SGHKS, CDR2 YYEKEE (reference sequence). Trimming took 4 bases from V and 4 from J, leaving 17 bases between them. The CDR3 covers 15 residues. This CDR3 reads CASSPGSGRLYGYTF. The CDR3 coding sequence is TGTGCCAGCAGCCCCGGTTCGGGCAGGCTCTATGGCTACACCTTC.

This clonotype was seen ten or more times. This rearrangement joins TRBV11-2 to TRBJ2-7, with 11 positions matching TRBD2. The CDR3 has 17 amino acids. Germline V CDR1 and CDR2: SGHAT, FQNNGV. The ends lost 5 bases at V and 2 bases at J; junction bases unmatched: 11. CDR3 sequence (DNA): TGTGCCAGCAGCCGTGGGGCCGGTAGCGGGAGGGCCTACGAGCAGTACTTC. This translates into CASSRGAGSGRAYEQYF.

A remark on this clonotype: Being one base from a much bigger clone, this may be a read error. The rearrangement links TRBV20-1 to TRBJ2-3; 10 positions agree with TRBD2. This CDR3 has 14 residues. Germline assignment: CDR1 DFQATT and CDR2 SNEGSKA (reference sequence). The CDR3 nucleotides are TGCAGTGCTAGAAGTAGCGGGGGGTTTGATACGCAGTGTTTT. Amino acid sequence: CSARSSGGFDTQCF.

The chain recombines TRBV7-2 with TRBJ2-1; D gene uncertain. This CDR3 contains 15 residues. From germline, CDR1 is SGHTA and CDR2 FQGNSA. Between the trimmed V and J ends, which lost 2 bases and 3 bases, there was a span of 11 bases. CDR3 sequence reads: CASSLWGGNYNEQFF. The DNA for the CDR3 is TGTGCCAGCAGCTTATGGGGTGGAAACTACAATGAGCAGTTCTTC.

The V gene is TRBV29-1, the J gene TRBJ1-1; no clear D gene. Germline CDR1 reads SQVTM; CDR2 reads ANQGSEA. V lost 0 bases, J lost 4 bases, and 15 bases lay in between. The CDR3 totals 15 residues. The CDR3, as DNA: TGCAGCGTTGAAGATCCCCGGGGATGGAGCACTGAAGCTTTCTTT. This codes for CSVEDPRGWSTEAFF.

The rearrangement joins TRBV6-1 to TRBJ1-1, with D unresolved. Germline assignment: CDR1 MNHNS and CDR2 SASEGT. V was clipped by 5 bases and J by 6 bases, with 13 bases between them. The CDR3 is 13 amino acids. CDR3 sequence reads: CASSHHTGSEAFF. CDR3 bases: TGTGCCAGCAGTCATCATACGGGCTCTGAAGCTTTCTTT.

This clonotype came up many times. The DNA of the CDR3 is TGTGCCAGCAGTTACTTAGGGGAGGAGACCCAGTACTTC. Translated: CASSYLGEETQYF. V is TRBV6-6 and J is TRBJ2-5; D possibly uses TRBD1 or TRBD2 (5 bases each). Germline CDR1 and CDR2: MNHNY and SVGAGI (reference sequence). Trimming took 1 base from V and 5 from J, leaving 8 bases between them. This CDR3 has 13 amino acids.

This clonotype has only a few counts. The V and J genes are TRBV19 and TRBJ1-1; D is undetermined. The CDR3 loop spans 15 amino acids. Germline values: CDR1 LNHDA, CDR2 SQIVND (reference sequence). The V end lost 3 bases, the J end lost 10 bases, and 21 bases lay between the germline ends. The CDR3 protein is CASSMGGSPNLGAFF. The CDR3 bases are TGTGCCAGTAGTATGGGCGGTTCTCCCAATCTTGGAGCTTTCTTT. The variable domain in full, with the rest retrieved from reference TRBV19 and TRBJ1-1, is DGGITQSPKYLFRKEGQNVTLSCEQNLNHDAMYWYRQDPGQGLRLIYYSQIVNDFQKGDIAEGYSVSREKKESFPLTVTSAQKNPTAFYLCASSMGGSPNLGAFFGQGTRLTVV.